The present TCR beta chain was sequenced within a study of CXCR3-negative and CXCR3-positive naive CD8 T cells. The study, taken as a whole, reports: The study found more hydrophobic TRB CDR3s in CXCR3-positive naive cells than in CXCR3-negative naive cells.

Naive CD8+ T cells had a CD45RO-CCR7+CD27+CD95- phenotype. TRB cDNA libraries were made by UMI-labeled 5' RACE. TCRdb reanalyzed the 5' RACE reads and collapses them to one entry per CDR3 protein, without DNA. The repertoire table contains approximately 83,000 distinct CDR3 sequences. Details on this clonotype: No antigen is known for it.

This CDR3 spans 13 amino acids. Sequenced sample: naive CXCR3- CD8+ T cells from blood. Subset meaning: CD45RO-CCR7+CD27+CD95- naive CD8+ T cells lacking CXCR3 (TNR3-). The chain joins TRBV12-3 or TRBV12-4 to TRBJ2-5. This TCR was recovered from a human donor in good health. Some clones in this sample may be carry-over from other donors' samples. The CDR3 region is CASQGVLQETQYF.